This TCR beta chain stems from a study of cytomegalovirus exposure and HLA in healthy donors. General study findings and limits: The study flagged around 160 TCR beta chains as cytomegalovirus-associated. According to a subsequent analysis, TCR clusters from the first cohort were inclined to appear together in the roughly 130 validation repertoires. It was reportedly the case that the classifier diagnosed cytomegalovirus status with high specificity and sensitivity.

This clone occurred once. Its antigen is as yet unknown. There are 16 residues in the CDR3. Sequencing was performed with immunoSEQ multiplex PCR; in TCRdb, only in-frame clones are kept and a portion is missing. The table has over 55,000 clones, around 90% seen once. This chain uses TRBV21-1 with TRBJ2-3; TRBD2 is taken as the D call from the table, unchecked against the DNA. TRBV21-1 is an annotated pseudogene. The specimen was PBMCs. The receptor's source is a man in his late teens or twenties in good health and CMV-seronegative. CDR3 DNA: TGTGCCAGCAGCAAAGAGGGTGTAGCGGCCACAGATACGCAGTATTTT. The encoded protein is CASSKEGVAATDTQYF.